A selection of T cell receptor beta chains follows, all from one sample in a study of T cell responses to AZD1222 COVID-19 vaccine. TCRdb keeps only in-frame clones here, not all; method: immunoSEQ multiplex PCR. Among about 100,000 clones, 90% to 95% were seen once, and the ten largest hold less than 7.5%. Specimen: peripheral blood, collected 28 days after the second AZD1222 dose. The receptors come from an adult who received the AZD1222 COVID-19 vaccine. Each CDR3 is given without its conserved first and last residue.

J,V,CDR3
TRBJ2-7,TRBV6-5,ASSPWDNLYEQY
TRBJ2-2,TRBV25-1,ASSGPRTTGELF
TRBJ1-3,TRBV27,ASLGFPGNTIY
TRBJ1-2,TRBV19,ASSLGTSDLNGYT
TRBJ2-7,TRBV28,ASSPGLGHEQY
TRBJ2-5,TRBV5-4,ASSRLTSGDQETQY
TRBJ2-7,TRBV4-3,ASSQGLSTLSRYYEQY
TRBJ2-7,TRBV4-3,ASSPSGRAYYEQY
TRBJ2-7,TRBV10-2,ASSVGRYEQY
TRBJ1-2,TRBV6-5,ASSTGPYYGYT
TRBJ2-7,TRBV2,ASSEALGDPSSYEQY
TRBJ1-5,TRBV30,AWSQRDRGRGQPQH
TRBJ2-7,TRBV28,ASRPPTGTADYEQY
TRBJ2-2,TRBV10-1,ASSPGQANTGELF